Below are 17 T cell receptor beta chains sequenced from a single sample in a study of blood T cells in healthy people across ages (dated by TCRdb to between 2015 and 2016). The method was 5' RACE. This sample was sequenced with an Illumina HiSeq 2500. A second PCR of roughly 7 to 11 cycles was performed with a sample-barcoded 5' primer and a J-beta primer mix. TCRdb trimmed public reads at Q25 via fastp, called clones via MiXCR and kept in-frame beta chains. Each entry merges the rows of one CDR3 protein and shows their most common DNA and genes. The sample includes about 510,000 distinct CDR3 sequences, with about a quarter observed a single time. About 3.9% of the sample lies in the top ten. This same sample was also part of a study on T cells of mothers and their children.

The sequenced material came from blood. These receptor sequences come from a boy younger than 10 in good health.

The V call is TRBV20-1, the J call TRBJ2-6, with no clear D. The germline V gene has CDR1 DFQATT and CDR2 SNEGSKA (reference sequence). Trimming removed 7 bases at V and 0 bases at J, with 16 bases between. The CDR3 spans 16 residues. The DNA for the CDR3 is TGCAGTGTTCCCACTTCCTCCCCCTCTGGGGCCAACGTCCTGACTTTC. Protein sequence: CSVPTSSPSGANVLTF.

The chain has TRBV12-3 or TRBV12-4 and TRBJ1-1; tentative D call: TRBD1 (6 bases). The CDR3 totals 15 residues. Trimming shortened V by 6 bases and J by 4 bases, and 18 bases separated the two germline ends. For the CDR3, the DNA is TGTGCCAGCAGCAAGGCTAGTGGGGGCGCCACTGAAGCTTTCTTT. Protein product: CASSKASGGATEAFF.

This clonotype was found a few times. This chain uses TRBV28 with TRBJ2-4, with 11 bases that match TRBD2. The CDR3 covers 18 residues. CDR1 and CDR2 from the germline V gene are MDHEN and SYDVKM. The V segment lost 4 bases and the J segment 1 base; nucleotides outside the gene matches: 9. CDR3: CASSSLAGGWPAKNIQYF. DNA of the CDR3: TGTGCCAGCAGTTCCCTAGCGGGAGGATGGCCGGCCAAAAACATTCAGTACTTC.

The V and J genes are TRBV10-3 and TRBJ2-3, with D perhaps matching TRBD2 (5 bases). The CDR3 runs 18 residues. Trimming shortened V by 0 bases and J by 2 bases, and 18 bases separated the two germline ends. Germline CDR1 and CDR2: ENHRY and SYGVKD. The CDR3 bases are TGTGCCATCAGTGAGTCACTAGGGTCTACTCGGATCACAGATACGCAGTATTTT. Its translation is CAISESLGSTRITDTQYF.

This clonotype was seen a single time. The chain recombines TRBV10-3 with TRBJ1-1, with a weak D call TRBD1 (5 bases). V was shortened by 3 bases and J by 3 bases, with 8 bases between the two germline ends. This CDR3 is built from 13 residues. CDR1 is ENHRY, CDR2 SYGVKD, per germline. In DNA, the CDR3 is TGTGCCATCAGTGACAGGGTGGACACTGAAGCTTTCTTT. Amino acid sequence: CAISDRVDTEAFF.

The chain carries TRBV4-3 and TRBJ2-5; a weak D match, TRBD2 (6 bases). This CDR3 spans 18 amino acids. The germline gives CDR1 LGHNA, CDR2 YSLEER. V lost 0 bases and J 3 bases, leaving 20 bases between the germline ends. The CDR3 DNA reads TGCGCCAGCAGCCAAGATCGGGGGACCACTGATTGGGAAGAGACCCAGTACTTC. Protein sequence: CASSQDRGTTDWEETQYF.

This clonotype was seen only a few times. V and J are TRBV6-1 and TRBJ1-1; tentatively, D is TRBD1 (5 bases). Germline CDR1 is MNHNS and CDR2 is SASEGT. The CDR3 is 17 amino acids. The V end was cut by 6 bases, the J end by 2 bases, with 22 bases between. CDR3 nucleotides: TGTGCCAGCAGACTATTCCCGGGACTGAGCATCAACACTGAAGCTTTCTTT. It encodes CASRLFPGLSINTEAFF.

This clonotype was detected only a few times. The chain carries TRBV15 and TRBJ2-5; 8 bases fit TRBD2. The DNA end lines up better with TRBJ2-1; the J call may be wrong. The length of the CDR3 is 15 residues. Germline CDR1 is LNHNV and CDR2 is YYDKDF (reference sequence). The CDR3 nucleotides read TGTGCCACCAGCAGAGCTAGCGGGTTCTACAATGAGCAGTTCTTC. It is translated as CATSRASGFYNEQFF.

This chain connects TRBV11-1 to TRBJ2-1; possibly TRBD2 for D (6 bases). This CDR3 spans 14 amino acids. V was shortened by 5 bases and J by 4 bases, with 12 bases between the two germline ends. CDR1 is SGHAT and CDR2 is FQDESV in the germline V gene (reference sequence). The CDR3 sequence is CASSHGLSYNEQFF. The CDR3, as DNA: TGTGCCAGCAGCCACGGACTATCGTACAATGAGCAGTTCTTC.

The table lists this clonotype with a count of one. The V gene is TRBV27, the J gene TRBJ1-1, with D uncertain. Germline lookup yields CDR1 MNHEY and CDR2 SMNVEV (reference sequence). V was trimmed by 9 bases and J by 0 bases, leaving 11 bases between them. The CDR3 runs 13 residues. CDR3 sequence reads: CASRGNMNTEAFF. CDR3 sequence (DNA): TGTGCCAGTCGAGGGAACATGAACACTGAAGCTTTCTTT.

The chain couples TRBV28 to TRBJ2-7, with 9 bases aligning to TRBD2. The CDR3 spans 14 residues. The germline gives CDR1 MDHEN, CDR2 SYDVKM. With V trimmed by 3 bases and J by 6 bases, 6 bases remained unmatched. The CDR3 reads CASSFLAGKVEQYF. The DNA of the CDR3 is TGTGCCAGCAGTTTTCTAGCGGGAAAGGTCGAGCAGTACTTC. The full variable domain, its missing parts supplied by reference TRBV28 and TRBJ2-7, is DVKVTQSSRYLVKRTGEKVFLECVQDMDHENMFWYRQDPGLGLRLIYFSYDVKMKEKGDIPEGYSVSREKKERFSLILESASTNQTSMYLCASSFLAGKVEQYFGPGTRLTVT.

This clonotype has only a few counts. A much larger clone is a single base away; this may be a read error. A read error is likely, as this CDR3 ends without the conserved phenylalanine or tryptophan. This chain's CDR3 is CASSLVVVGMNTEAFL. The CDR3, as DNA: TGTGCCAGCAGCTTAGTAGTTGTCGGGATGAACACTGAAGCTTTCCTT. The chain joins TRBV11-2 to TRBJ1-1, with D hard to call. V was trimmed by 1 base and J by 0 bases, leaving 12 bases between them. Germline V gene data show CDR1 as SGHAT and CDR2 as FQNNGV. The CDR3 has 16 residues.

This rearrangement joins TRBV5-1 to TRBJ1-1; D ambiguous. Trimming shortened V by 0 bases and J by 5 bases, and 17 bases separated the two germline ends. Germline V gene sequence: CDR1 SGHRS, CDR2 YFSETQ. This CDR3 comprises 16 residues. Here the CDR3 reads CASSLEPVTPGTEAFF. In DNA, the CDR3 is TGCGCCAGCAGCTTGGAGCCGGTGACCCCGGGAACTGAAGCTTTCTTT. Using reference TRBV5-1 and TRBJ1-1 for the parts outside the CDR3, the full variable domain is KAGVTQTPRYLIKTRGQQVTLSCSPISGHRSVSWYQQTPGQGLQFLFEYFSETQRNKGNFPGRFSGRQFSNSRSEMNVSTLELGDSALYLCASSLEPVTPGTEAFFGQGTRLTVV.

Concerning this clonotype: At one end the junction does not follow the germline gene, possibly because of a read error. The genes are TRBV4-3 and TRBJ2-7, with 7 bases that match TRBD1. CDR1 is LGHNA and CDR2 is YSLEER in the germline V gene. There are 13 residues in the CDR3. CDR3 sequence reads: CASGQGTADEQYF. The CDR3 coding sequence is TGCGCCAGCGGCCAAGGGACAGCCGACGAGCAGTACTTC.

This clonotype occurred a few times. This chain joins TRBV20-1 and TRBJ1-4; possibly TRBD1 for D (5 bases). The germline V and J ends were trimmed by 1 base and 1 base, with 19 bases remaining between them. CDR1 DFQATT and CDR2 SNEGSKA come from the germline V gene (reference sequence). The length of the CDR3 is 18 residues. The DNA of the CDR3 is TGCAGTGCTAGAGCCTGGGGGGGTTCGGGGGAAACTAATGAAAAACTGTTTTTT. This sequence encodes CSARAWGGSGETNEKLFF.

The chain recombines TRBV12-3 or TRBV12-4 with TRBJ2-5; 8 nucleotides match TRBD2. The J call may be in error: the DNA end matches TRBJ2-7 better. CDR3 size: 15 residues. The CDR3 loop reads CASSSFREGRYEQYF. CDR3 in DNA: TGTGCCAGCAGTTCTTTCCGGGAGGGCCGCTACGAGCAGTACTTC.

The chain joins TRBV20-1 to TRBJ2-1; D remains unclear. CDR1 and CDR2 from the germline V gene are DFQATT and SNEGSKA (reference sequence). CDR3 length: 13 residues. V was clipped by 1 base and J by 5 bases, with 9 bases between them. The CDR3 DNA reads TGCAGTGCTAGAGTCGGATGGAACAATGAGCAGTTCTTC. Translating it yields CSARVGWNNEQFF.